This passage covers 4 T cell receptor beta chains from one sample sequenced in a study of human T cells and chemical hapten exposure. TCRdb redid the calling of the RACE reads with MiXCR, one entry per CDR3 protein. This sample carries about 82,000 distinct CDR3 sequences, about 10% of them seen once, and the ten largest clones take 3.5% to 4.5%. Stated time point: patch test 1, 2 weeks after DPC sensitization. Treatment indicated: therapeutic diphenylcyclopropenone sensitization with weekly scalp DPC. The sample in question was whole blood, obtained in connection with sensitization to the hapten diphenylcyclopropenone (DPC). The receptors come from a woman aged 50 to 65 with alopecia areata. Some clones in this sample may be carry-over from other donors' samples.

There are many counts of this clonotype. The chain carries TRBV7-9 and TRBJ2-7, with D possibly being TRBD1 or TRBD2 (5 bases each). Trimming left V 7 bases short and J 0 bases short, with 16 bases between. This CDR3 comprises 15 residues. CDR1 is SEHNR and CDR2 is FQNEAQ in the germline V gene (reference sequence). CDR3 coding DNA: TGTGCCAGCAACCCGGGGCAGGGACGCTCCTACGAGCAGTACTTC. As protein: CASNPGQGRSYEQYF.

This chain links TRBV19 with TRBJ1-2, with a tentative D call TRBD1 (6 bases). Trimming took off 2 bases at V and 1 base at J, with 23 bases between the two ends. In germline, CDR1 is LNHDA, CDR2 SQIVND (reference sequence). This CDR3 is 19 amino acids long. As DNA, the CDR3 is TGTGCCAGTAGTATAACGGCAGGGGCAGGAAGAGCGGGTAACTATGGCTACACCTTC. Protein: CASSITAGAGRAGNYGYTF.

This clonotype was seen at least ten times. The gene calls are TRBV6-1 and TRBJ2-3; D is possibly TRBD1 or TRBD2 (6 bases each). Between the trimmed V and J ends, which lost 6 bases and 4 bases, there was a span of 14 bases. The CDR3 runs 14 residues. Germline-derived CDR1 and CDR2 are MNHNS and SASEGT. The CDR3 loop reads CASSAGGRADTQYF. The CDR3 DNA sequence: TGTGCCAGCAGCGCCGGGGGCAGGGCAGATACGCAGTATTTT.

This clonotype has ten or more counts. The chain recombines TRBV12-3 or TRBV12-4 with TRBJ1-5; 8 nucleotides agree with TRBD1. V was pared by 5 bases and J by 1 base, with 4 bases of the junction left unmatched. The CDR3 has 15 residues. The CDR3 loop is CASSPWTGSNQPQHF. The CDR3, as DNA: TGTGCCAGCAGTCCCTGGACAGGGAGCAATCAGCCCCAGCATTTT.